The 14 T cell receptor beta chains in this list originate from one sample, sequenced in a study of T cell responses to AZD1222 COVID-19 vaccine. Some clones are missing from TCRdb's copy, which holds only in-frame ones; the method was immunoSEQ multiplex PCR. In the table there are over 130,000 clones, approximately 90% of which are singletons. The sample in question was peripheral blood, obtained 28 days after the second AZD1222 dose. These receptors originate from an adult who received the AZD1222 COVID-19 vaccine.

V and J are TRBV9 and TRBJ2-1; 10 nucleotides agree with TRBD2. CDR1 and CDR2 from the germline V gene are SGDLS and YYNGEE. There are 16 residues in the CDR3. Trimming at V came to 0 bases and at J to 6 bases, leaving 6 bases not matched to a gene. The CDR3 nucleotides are TGTGCCAGCAGCGTAGGGCTTAGCGGGAGGACCAATGAGCAGTTCTTC. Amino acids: CASSVGLSGRTNEQFF.

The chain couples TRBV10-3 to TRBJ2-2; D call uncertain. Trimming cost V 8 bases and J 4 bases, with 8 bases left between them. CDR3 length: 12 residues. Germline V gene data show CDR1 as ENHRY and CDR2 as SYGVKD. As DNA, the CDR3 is TGTGCCATCCGGGCGGTCACCGGGGAGCTGTTTTTT. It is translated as CAIRAVTGELFF.

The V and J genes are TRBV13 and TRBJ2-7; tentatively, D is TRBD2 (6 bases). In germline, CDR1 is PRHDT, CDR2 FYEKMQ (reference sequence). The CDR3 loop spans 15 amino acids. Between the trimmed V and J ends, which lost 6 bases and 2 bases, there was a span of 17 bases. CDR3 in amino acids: CASRPTPGGPYEQYF. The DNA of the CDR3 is TGTGCCAGCAGGCCAACTCCCGGGGGACCCTACGAGCAGTACTTC.

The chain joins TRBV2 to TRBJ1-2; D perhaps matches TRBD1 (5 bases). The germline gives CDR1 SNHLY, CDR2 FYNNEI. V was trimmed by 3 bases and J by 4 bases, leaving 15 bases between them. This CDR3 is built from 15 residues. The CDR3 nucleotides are TGTGCCAGCAGTGAGACAATGGGGACCCTCTATGGCTACACCTTC. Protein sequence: CASSETMGTLYGYTF.

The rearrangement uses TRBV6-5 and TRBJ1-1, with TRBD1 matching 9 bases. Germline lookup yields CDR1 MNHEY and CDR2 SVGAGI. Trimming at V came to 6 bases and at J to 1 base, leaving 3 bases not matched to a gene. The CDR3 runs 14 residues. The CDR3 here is CASRTGGRNTEAFF. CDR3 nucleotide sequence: TGTGCCAGCAGGACAGGGGGACGGAACACTGAAGCTTTCTTT.

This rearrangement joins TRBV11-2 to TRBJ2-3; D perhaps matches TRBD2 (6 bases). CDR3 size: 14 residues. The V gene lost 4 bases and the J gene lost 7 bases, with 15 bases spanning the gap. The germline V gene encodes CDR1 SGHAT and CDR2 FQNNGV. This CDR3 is CASSSPGLRYTQYF. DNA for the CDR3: TGTGCCAGCAGCTCACCGGGACTGCGTTATACGCAGTATTTT.

The chain's CDR3 is CASSSYNGELFF. CDR3 bases: TGTGCCAGCAGCTCATATAACGGGGAGCTGTTTTTT. The chain recombines TRBV5-6 with TRBJ2-2, with D unresolved. Per germline, CDR1 SGHDT and CDR2 YYEEEE. V was clipped by 3 bases and J by 7 bases, with 7 bases between them. This CDR3 has 12 residues.

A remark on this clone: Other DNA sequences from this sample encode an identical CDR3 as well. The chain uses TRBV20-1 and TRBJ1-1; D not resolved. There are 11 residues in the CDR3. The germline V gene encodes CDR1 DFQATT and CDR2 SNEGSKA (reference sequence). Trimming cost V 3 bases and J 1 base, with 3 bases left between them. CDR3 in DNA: TGCAGTGCTAGCTCGAACACTGAAGCTTTCTTT. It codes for CSASSNTEAFF.

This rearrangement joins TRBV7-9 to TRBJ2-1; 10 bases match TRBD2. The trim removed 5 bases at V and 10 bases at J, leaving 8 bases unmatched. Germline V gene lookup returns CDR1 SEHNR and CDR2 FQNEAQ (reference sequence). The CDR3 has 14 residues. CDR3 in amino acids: CASSPLAGAGEQFF. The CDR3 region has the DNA TGTGCCAGCAGCCCCCTAGCGGGAGCTGGAGAGCAGTTCTTC.

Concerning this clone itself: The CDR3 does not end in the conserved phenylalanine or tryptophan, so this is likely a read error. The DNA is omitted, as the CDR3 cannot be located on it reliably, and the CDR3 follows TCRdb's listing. This CDR3 is CASSPGQPH. The chain has TRBV5-1 and TRBJ1-2; TRBD1 is the table's D call and was not checked against the DNA. Looked up from germline, CDR1 is SGHRS and CDR2 is YFSETQ. The CDR3 has 9 amino acids, counting both end residues.

Here the CDR3 reads CASSPRLAGVTDTQYF. CDR3 DNA sequence: TGTGCCAGCAGCCCGCGACTAGCGGGGGTCACAGATACGCAGTATTTT. The rearrangement uses TRBV9 and TRBJ2-3; 12 positions match TRBD2. Germline-derived CDR1 and CDR2 are SGDLS and YYNGEE. V trimming: 4 bases; J trimming: 2 bases; junction bases outside the gene matches: 5. This CDR3 spans 16 amino acids.

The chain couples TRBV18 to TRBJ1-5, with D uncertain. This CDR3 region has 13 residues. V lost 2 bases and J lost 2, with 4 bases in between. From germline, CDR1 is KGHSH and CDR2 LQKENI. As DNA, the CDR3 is TGTGCCAGCTCACCAAAAGGCAATCAGCCCCAGCATTTT. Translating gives CASSPKGNQPQHF.

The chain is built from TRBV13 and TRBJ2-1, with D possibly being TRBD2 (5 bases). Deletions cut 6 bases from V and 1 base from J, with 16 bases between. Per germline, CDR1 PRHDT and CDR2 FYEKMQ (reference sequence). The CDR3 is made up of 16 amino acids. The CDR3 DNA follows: TGTGCCAGCAGGGCGGATGGTAGCGCTTCCTACAATGAGCAGTTCTTC. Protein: CASRADGSASYNEQFF.

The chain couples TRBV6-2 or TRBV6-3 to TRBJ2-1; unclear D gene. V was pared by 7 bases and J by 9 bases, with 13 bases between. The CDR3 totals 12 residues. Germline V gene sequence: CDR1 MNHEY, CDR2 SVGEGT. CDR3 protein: CASTPQYGEQFF. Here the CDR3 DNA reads TGTGCCAGCACCCCACAGTATGGTGAGCAGTTCTTC.